Below are 9 T cell receptor beta chains sequenced from a single sample in a study of control samples from healthy donors and cancer patients. Assay used: immunoSEQ multiplex PCR; TCRdb lists only in-frame clones, some missing. The profile shows around 70,000 clones, 83% of them singletons. Material: blood. The receptor source for this set is a man in his 60s in good health.

The V call is TRBV6-5, the J call TRBJ1-1, with 8 bases lining up with TRBD1. The V and J ends lost 5 bases and 7 bases, in that order; junction bases with no gene match: 6. Looked up from germline, CDR1 is MNHEY and CDR2 is SVGAGI. CDR3 length equals 13 residues. DNA of the CDR3: TGTGCCAGCAGTCCCCGACAGGGGATTGAAGCTTTCTTT. As protein: CASSPRQGIEAFF.

The chain carries TRBV18 and TRBJ1-6, with a weak D call TRBD1 (5 bases). The germline gives CDR1 KGHSH, CDR2 LQKENI. The CDR3 is 16 amino acids. V lost 4 bases to trimming and J lost 7 bases, with 17 bases between them. DNA of the CDR3: TGTGCCAGCTCACTACTCACAGGTCCGGGCAATTCACCCCTCCACTTT. Translating it yields CASSLLTGPGNSPLHF.

This chain joins TRBV7-2 and TRBJ1-6; TRBD1 is a possible D gene (5 bases). There are 16 residues in the CDR3. Trimming took 4 bases from V and 4 from J, leaving 14 bases between them. Germline V gene data show CDR1 as SGHTA and CDR2 as FQGNSA. CDR3 sequence: CASSSTRGGYNSPLHF. The CDR3 DNA is TGTGCCAGCAGCTCGACCCGGGGGGGGTATAATTCACCCCTCCACTTT.

This chain connects TRBV5-4 to TRBJ1-2; D ambiguous. The CDR3 loop spans 15 amino acids. Deletions cut 0 bases from V and 0 bases from J, with 9 bases between. Germline CDR1 and CDR2: SGHNT and YYREEE (reference sequence). CDR3 sequence (DNA): TGTGCCAGCAGCTTGGATCCCGCCGCTAACTATGGCTACACCTTC. Translating it yields CASSLDPAANYGYTF.

V usage is TRBV3-1 (or the pseudogene TRBV3-2) and J usage is TRBJ2-5; 7 nucleotides agree with TRBD1. Per the germline V gene, CDR1 is LGHDT and CDR2 is YNNKEL (reference sequence). The V gene end was trimmed by 0 bases and the J gene end by 2 bases; junction bases not matched to a gene: 3. This CDR3 region has 15 residues. The CDR3 protein is CASSQDRTGQETQYF. In nucleotides, the CDR3 is TGTGCCAGCAGCCAAGACCGGACAGGACAAGAGACCCAGTACTTC.

The chain is built from TRBV5-1 and TRBJ2-1; D assignment may be TRBD1 or TRBD2 (5 bases each). Looked up from germline, CDR1 is SGHRS and CDR2 is YFSETQ. The CDR3 contains 14 residues. V shed 0 bases and J shed 6 bases, with 10 bases lying between them. The CDR3 sequence: CASSLAAGGNEQFF. The CDR3 DNA is TGCGCCAGCAGCTTGGCCGCTGGGGGCAATGAGCAGTTCTTC.

This sequence joins TRBV3-1 (or the pseudogene TRBV3-2) and TRBJ2-7; 11 bases line up with TRBD2. CDR3 size: 15 residues. Germline trimming cut 4 bases from V and 2 bases from J; bases unmatched to any gene: 4. Germline CDR1 reads LGHDT; CDR2 reads YNNKEL (reference sequence). The chain's CDR3 is CASSLGTSGTYEQYF. DNA of the CDR3: TGTGCCAGCAGCCTTGGGACTAGCGGAACCTACGAGCAGTACTTC.

J is TRBJ1-1 and V is TRBV14; D is unresolved. The CDR3 contains 14 residues. Germline loops: CDR1 SGHDN, CDR2 FVKESK. Trimming removed 4 bases at V and 6 bases at J, with 15 bases between. CDR3 sequence reads: CASSPLGPKAEAFF. CDR3 sequence (DNA): TGTGCCAGCAGCCCTCTGGGCCCCAAGGCTGAAGCTTTCTTT. The full variable domain, completed using reference TRBV14 and TRBJ1-1, is EAGVTQFPSHSVIEKGQTVTLRCDPISGHDNLYWYRRVMGKEIKFLLHFVKESKQDESGMPNNRFLAERTGGTYSTLKVQPAELEDSGVYFCASSPLGPKAEAFFGQGTRLTVV.

This clone was counted a single time. The chain couples TRBV18 to TRBJ2-3, with 8 nucleotides matching TRBD2. Germline V gene data show CDR1 as KGHSH and CDR2 as LQKENI. V trimming: 2 bases; J trimming: 2 bases; junction bases outside the gene matches: 9. The CDR3 spans 17 residues. The chain's CDR3 is CASSPIPGGRPTDTQYF. The CDR3 DNA reads as TGTGCCAGCTCACCAATCCCCGGCGGGAGGCCCACAGATACGCAGTATTTT.